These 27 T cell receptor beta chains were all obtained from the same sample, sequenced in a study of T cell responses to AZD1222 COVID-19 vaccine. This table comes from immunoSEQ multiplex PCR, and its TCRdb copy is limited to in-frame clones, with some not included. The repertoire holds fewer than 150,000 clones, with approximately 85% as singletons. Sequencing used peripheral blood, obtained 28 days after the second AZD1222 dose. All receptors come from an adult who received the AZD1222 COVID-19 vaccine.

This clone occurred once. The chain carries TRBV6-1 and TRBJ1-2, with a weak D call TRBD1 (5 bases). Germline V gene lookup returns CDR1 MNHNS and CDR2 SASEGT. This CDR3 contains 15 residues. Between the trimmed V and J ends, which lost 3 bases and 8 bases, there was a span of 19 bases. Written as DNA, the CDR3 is TGTGCCAGCAGTGATAGGCCTGAGGGGTCAAGGGGCTACACCTTC. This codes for CASSDRPEGSRGYTF.

CDR3 in amino acids: CASSELAGRTEAFF. Written as DNA, the CDR3 is TGTGCCAGCAGTGAATTGGCGGGGCGGACTGAAGCTTTCTTT. V and J are TRBV25-1 and TRBJ1-1; TRBD1 is a possible D gene (5 bases). From germline, CDR1 is MGHDK and CDR2 SYGVNS. CDR3 size: 14 residues. V dropped 1 base and J dropped 5 bases, with 11 bases sitting between them.

The CDR3 nucleotides are TGCAGTGCCTGGGTATGGGAGACCCAGTACTTC. Translation: CSAWVWETQYF. The chain combines TRBV20-1 with TRBJ2-5; D is ambiguous. This CDR3 comprises 11 residues. Trimming pared 6 bases from V and 5 bases from J, leaving 10 bases between. Germline-derived CDR1 and CDR2 are DFQATT and SNEGSKA (reference sequence).

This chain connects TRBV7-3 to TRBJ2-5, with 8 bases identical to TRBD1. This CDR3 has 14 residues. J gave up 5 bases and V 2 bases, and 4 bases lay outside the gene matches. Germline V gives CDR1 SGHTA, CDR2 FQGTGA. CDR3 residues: CASSLAGGGETQYF. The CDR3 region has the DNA TGTGCCAGCAGCTTAGCAGGGGGCGGGGAGACCCAGTACTTC.

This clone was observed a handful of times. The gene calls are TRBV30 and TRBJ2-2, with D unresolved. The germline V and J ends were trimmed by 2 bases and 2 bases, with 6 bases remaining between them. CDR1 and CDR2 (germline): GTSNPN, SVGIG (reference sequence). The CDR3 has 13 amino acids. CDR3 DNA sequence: TGTGCCTGGAGTTTTTTCAACACCGGGGAGCTGTTTTTT. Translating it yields CAWSFFNTGELFF.

CDR3 nucleotides: TGTGCCTGGAGCTTTGAGCCCTATAATTCACCCCTCCACTTT. Its translation is CAWSFEPYNSPLHF. The rearrangement uses TRBV30 and TRBJ1-6; D not resolved. Germline CDR1 and CDR2: GTSNPN and SVGIG (reference sequence). The CDR3 sequence is 14 residues long. Between the trimmed V and J ends, which lost 3 bases and 2 bases, there was a span of 8 bases.

The DNA for the CDR3 is TGTGCCAGTAGTATCCCCCCGCCAGGGGGCCTGGGCAATCAGCCCCAGCATTTT. As protein: CASSIPPPGGLGNQPQHF. The chain employs TRBV19 and TRBJ1-5; 8 bases align to TRBD1. CDR1 and CDR2 from the germline V gene are LNHDA and SQIVND (reference sequence). V shed 3 bases, J shed 2 bases, and the junction held 12 bases outside the gene matches. The CDR3 runs to 18 residues.

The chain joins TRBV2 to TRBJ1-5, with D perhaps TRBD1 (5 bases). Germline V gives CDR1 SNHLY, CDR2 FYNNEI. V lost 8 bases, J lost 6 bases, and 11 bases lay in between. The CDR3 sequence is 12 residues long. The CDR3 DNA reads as TGTGCCAGCGGCGACAGAGGTCAGCCCCAGCATTTT. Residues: CASGDRGQPQHF.

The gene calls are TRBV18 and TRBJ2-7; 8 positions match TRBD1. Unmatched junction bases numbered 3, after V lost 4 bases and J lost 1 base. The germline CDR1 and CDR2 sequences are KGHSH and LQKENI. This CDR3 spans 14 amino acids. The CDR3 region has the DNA TGTGCCAGCTCACTTGGGACAGGTTCCTACGAGCAGTACTTC. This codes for CASSLGTGSYEQYF.

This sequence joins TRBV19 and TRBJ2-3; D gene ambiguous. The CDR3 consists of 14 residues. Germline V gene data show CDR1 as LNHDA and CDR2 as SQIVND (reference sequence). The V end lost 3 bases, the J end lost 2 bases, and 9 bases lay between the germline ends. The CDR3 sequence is CASSIGSPTDTQYF. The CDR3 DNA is TGTGCCAGTAGTATCGGTAGCCCCACAGATACGCAGTATTTT.

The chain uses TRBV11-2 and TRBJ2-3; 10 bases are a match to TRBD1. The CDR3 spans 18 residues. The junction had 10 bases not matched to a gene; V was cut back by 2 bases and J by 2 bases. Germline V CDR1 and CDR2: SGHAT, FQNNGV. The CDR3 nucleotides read TGTGCCAGCAGCTTATATGGGGGCGGACAGGGGGACACAGATACGCAGTATTTT. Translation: CASSLYGGGQGDTDTQYF. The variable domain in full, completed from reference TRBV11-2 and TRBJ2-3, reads EAGVAQSPRYKIIEKRQSVAFWCNPISGHATLYWYQQILGQGPKLLIQFQNNGVVDDSQLPKDRFSAERLKGVDSTLKIQPAKLEDSAVYLCASSLYGGGQGDTDTQYFGPGTRLTVL.

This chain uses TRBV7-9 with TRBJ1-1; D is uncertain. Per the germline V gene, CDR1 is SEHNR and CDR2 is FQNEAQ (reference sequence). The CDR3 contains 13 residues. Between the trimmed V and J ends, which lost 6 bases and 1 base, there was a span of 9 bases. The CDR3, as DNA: TGTGCCAGCAGTGTGAAGGGGAACACTGAAGCTTTCTTT. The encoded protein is CASSVKGNTEAFF.

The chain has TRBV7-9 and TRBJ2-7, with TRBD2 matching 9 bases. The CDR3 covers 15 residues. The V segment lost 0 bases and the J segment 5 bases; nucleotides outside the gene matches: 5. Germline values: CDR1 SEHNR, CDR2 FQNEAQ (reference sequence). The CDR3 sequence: CASSLASGLAHEQYF. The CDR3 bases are TGTGCCAGCAGCTTAGCGTCGGGACTAGCCCACGAGCAGTACTTC.

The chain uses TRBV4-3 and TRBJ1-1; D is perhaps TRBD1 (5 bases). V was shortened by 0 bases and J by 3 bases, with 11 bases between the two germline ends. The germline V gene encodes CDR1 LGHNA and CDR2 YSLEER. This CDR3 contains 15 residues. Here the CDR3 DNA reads TGCGCCAGCAGCCAAGAGGTTCGGGGGGACACTGAAGCTTTCTTT. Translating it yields CASSQEVRGDTEAFF.

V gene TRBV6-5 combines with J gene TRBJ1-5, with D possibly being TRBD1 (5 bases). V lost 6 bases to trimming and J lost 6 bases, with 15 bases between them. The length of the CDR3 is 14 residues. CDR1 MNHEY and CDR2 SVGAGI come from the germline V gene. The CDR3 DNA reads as TGTGCCAGCAGGGGAAAAGGGGCCAGTCAGCCCCAGCATTTT. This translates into CASRGKGASQPQHF.

Here the CDR3 reads CSVEDLRQGGSNQPQHF. The CDR3 nucleotides read TGCAGCGTTGAAGACCTGCGACAGGGTGGGAGCAATCAGCCCCAGCATTTT. The chain employs TRBV29-1 and TRBJ1-5; 7 bases are a match to TRBD1. The junction had 9 bases not matched to a gene; V was cut back by 0 bases and J by 1 base. Germline V gene data show CDR1 as SQVTM and CDR2 as ANQGSEA. The CDR3 loop spans 17 amino acids.

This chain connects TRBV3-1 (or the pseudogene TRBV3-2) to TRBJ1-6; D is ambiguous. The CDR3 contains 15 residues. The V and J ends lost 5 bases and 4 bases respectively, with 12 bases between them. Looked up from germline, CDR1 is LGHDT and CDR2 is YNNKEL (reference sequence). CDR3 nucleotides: TGTGCCAGCAGCGAAAGGCCGGTTTATAATTCACCCCTCCACTTT. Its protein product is CASSERPVYNSPLHF.

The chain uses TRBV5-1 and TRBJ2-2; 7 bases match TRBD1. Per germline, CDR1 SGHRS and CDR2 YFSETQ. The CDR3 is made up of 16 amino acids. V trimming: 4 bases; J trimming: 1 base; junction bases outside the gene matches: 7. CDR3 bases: TGCGCCAGCAGCCCCACGACAGGGCGGAACACCGGGGAGCTGTTTTTT. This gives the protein CASSPTTGRNTGELFF.

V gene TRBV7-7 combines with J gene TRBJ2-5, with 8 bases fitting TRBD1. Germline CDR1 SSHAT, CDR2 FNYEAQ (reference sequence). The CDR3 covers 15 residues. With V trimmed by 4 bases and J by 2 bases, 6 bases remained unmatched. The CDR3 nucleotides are TGTGCCAGCAGCTCCGGACAGGGCGGGCAAGAGACCCAGTACTTC. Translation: CASSSGQGGQETQYF.

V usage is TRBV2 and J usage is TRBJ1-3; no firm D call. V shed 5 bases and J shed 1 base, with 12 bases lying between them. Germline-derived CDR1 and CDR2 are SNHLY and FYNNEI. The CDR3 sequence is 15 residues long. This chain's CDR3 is CASSSGLRSGNTIYF. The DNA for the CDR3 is TGTGCCAGCAGTTCCGGGCTCCGATCTGGAAACACCATATATTTT.

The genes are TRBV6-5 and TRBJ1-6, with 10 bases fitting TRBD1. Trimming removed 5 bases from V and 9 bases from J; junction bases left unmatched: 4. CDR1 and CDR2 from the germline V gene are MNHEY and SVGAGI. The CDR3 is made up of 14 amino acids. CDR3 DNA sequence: TGTGCCAGCAGTCGACAGGGGGCTGGTTCACCCCTCCACTTT. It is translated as CASSRQGAGSPLHF.

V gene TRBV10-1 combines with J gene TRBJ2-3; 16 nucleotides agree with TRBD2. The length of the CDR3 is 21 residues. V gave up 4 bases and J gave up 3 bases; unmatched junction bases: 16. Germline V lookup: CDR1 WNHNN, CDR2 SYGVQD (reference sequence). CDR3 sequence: CASSAARGLAGGPGETDTQYF. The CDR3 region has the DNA TGCGCCAGCAGTGCGGCCCGGGGACTAGCGGGAGGGCCTGGTGAAACAGATACGCAGTATTTT.

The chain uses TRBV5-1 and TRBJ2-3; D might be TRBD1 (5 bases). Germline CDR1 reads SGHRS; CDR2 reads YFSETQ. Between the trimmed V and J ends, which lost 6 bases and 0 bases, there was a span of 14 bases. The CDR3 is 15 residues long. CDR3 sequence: CASMQAAGSTDTQYF. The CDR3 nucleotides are TGCGCCAGCATGCAGGCGGCAGGGAGCACAGATACGCAGTATTTT.

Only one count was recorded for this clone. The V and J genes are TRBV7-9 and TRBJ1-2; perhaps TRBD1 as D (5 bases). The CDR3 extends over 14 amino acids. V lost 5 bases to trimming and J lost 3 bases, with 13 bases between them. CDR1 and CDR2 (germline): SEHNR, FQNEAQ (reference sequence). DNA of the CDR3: TGTGCCAGCAGCAACGTAGGGACGGACTATGGCTACACCTTC. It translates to CASSNVGTDYGYTF.

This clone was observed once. DNA of the CDR3: TGTGCCAGCAGTTCCCTTACGGGGGCCACAGATACGCAGTATTTT. Protein product: CASSSLTGATDTQYF. This chain connects TRBV6-5 to TRBJ2-3, with D possibly called TRBD1 or TRBD2 (6 bases each). The CDR3 length is 15 residues. Germline-derived CDR1 and CDR2 are MNHEY and SVGAGI. Trimming stripped 4 bases from V and 2 bases from J, with 13 bases between.

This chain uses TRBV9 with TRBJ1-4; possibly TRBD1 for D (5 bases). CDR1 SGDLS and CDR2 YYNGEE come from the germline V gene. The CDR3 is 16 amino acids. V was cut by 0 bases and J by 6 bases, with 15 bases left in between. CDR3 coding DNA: TGTGCCAGCAGCGTAGGGTTAAGGCAGGGCGATGAAAAACTGTTTTTT. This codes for CASSVGLRQGDEKLFF.

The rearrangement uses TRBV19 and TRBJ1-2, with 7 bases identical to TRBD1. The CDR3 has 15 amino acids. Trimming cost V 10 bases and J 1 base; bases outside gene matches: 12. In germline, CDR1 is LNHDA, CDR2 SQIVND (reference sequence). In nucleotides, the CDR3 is TGTGCCACCGATGGGACAGTAAACGATAACTATGGCTACACCTTC. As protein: CATDGTVNDNYGYTF.